This TCR beta chain emerged from a study of human T cells and chemical hapten exposure. Time point meaning: patch test 1, 2 weeks after DPC sensitization. This sample's treatment: therapeutic diphenylcyclopropenone sensitization with weekly scalp DPC. Each CDR3 protein is one row after TCRdb ran MiXCR on the RACE reads. The table lists 300,000 to 400,000 distinct CDR3 sequences, around 7% of them singletons, with about 8% in the top ten. Only a few counts were recorded for this clonotype. CDR1 SGHDT and CDR2 YYEEEE come from the germline V gene. The CDR3 is made up of 13 amino acids. Trimming removed 2 bases at V and 2 bases at J, with 8 bases between.

The V gene is TRBV5-6, the J gene TRBJ2-7; D not certain. This material consisted of whole blood, taken in connection with sensitization to the hapten diphenylcyclopropenone (DPC). The receptor was isolated from a woman aged 18-29 years with alopecia areata. Some clones in this sample may be carry-over from other donors' samples. CDR3 protein: CASSFGEAYEQYF. CDR3 nucleotides: TGTGCCAGCAGCTTTGGCGAAGCCTACGAGCAGTACTTC.